Here is one TCR beta chain with its context. This sample is drawn from a study of blood T cell repertoires in COVID-19. As handled by the study authors: Amplification of reference gene primers was used by the study to estimate nucleated cell counts. The method was immunoSEQ multiplex PCR; TCRdb's version includes in-frame clones alone and lacks a portion of them. Clonal size and the V and J genes are those of that table, whereas D and trimming came from the DNA. The sample includes roughly 400,000 clones, less than 95% seen only once; the top ten take 0.6%. CDR1 and CDR2 (germline): GTSNPN, SVGIG (reference sequence). Unmatched junction bases numbered 14, after V lost 4 bases and J lost 3 bases. There are 17 residues in the CDR3. Living in roughly 23 US areas, the participants were between roughly 18 and 89 years of age. Cohort placement rested on clinical history that participants reported themselves. Cohort 3 donors were reported recovered after two negative PCRs, clearance, or symptom resolution.

The sequence derives from a man between 18 and 29 years old who had recovered from COVID-19. The chain joins TRBV30 to TRBJ1-5; 8 bases are shared with TRBD1. The sequenced material came from PBMCs or T cells enriched from blood (not recorded which). This CDR3 reads CAWIGEETGVINQPQHF. CDR3 nucleotides: TGTGCCTGGATTGGGGAGGAGACAGGGGTAATCAATCAGCCCCAGCATTTT. Looking up the rest from reference TRBV30 and TRBJ1-5 gives the full variable domain: SQTIHQWPATLVQPVGSPLSLECTVEGTSNPNLYWYRQAAGRGLQLLFYSVGIGQISSEVPQNLSASRPQDRQFILSSKKLLLSDSGFYLCAWIGEETGVINQPQHFGDGTRLSIL.